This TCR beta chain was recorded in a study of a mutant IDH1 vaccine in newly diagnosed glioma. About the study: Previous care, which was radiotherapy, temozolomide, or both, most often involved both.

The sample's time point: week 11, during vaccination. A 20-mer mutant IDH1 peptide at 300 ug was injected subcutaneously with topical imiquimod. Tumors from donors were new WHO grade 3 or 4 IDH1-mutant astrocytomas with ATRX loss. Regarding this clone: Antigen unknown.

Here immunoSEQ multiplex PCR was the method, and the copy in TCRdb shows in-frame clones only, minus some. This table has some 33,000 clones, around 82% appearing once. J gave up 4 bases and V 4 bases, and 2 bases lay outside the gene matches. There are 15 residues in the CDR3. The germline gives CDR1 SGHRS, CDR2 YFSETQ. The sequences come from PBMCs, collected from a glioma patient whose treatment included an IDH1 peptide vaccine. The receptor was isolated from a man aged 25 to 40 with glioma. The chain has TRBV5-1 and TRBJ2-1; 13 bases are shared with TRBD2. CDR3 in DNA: TGCGCCAGCAGCAAGGGACTAGCGGGGTACAATGAGCAGTTCTTC. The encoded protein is CASSKGLAGYNEQFF.